The clone carrying this T cell receptor (beta chain) was observed a handful of times. Antigen unknown. The data stem from a study of T-cell memory formation after mild COVID-19. The study's findings and limits: CD4/CD8 balance held among clones contracting day 15 to 85, and later expanders leaned CD4+.

TCRdb re-analysed the 5' RACE reads in MiXCR, keeping a single row per CDR3 protein. The data show fewer than 600,000 distinct CDR3 sequences, with about a fifth seen just once and 8.4% held by the top ten. This CDR3 is 17 amino acids long. V shed 0 bases and J shed 1 base, with 13 bases lying between them. Germline CDR1 is SGDLS and CDR2 is YYNGEE. The sample comprised PBMCs or a T cell subset sorted from them (not recorded which). The source is an adult woman who had mild COVID-19 (a few samples of this study predate the infection). Cell type and time point are not known. The genes are TRBV9 and TRBJ2-2; D unresolved. The CDR3: CASSVALAGLNTGELFF. As DNA, the CDR3 is TGTGCCAGCAGCGTAGCTCTGGCCGGGTTGAACACCGGGGAGCTGTTTTTT.